The 4 T cell receptor beta chains below were found in one sample sequenced in a study of blood T cell repertoires in COVID-19. Assay: immunoSEQ multiplex PCR; the TCRdb copy retains only in-frame clones and omits some. The sample contains fewer than 200,000 clones, around 88% of which appear only once. Input material: peripheral blood. These receptors were obtained from a woman in her 70s who had recovered from COVID-19.

This rearrangement joins TRBV28 to TRBJ2-4; TRBD1 is a possible D gene (5 bases). The germline V and J ends were trimmed by 6 bases and 3 bases, with 15 bases remaining between them. Per germline, CDR1 MDHEN and CDR2 SYDVKM. This CDR3 contains 15 residues. The CDR3 loop is CASSQGFVGKNIQYF. The CDR3 bases are TGTGCCAGCAGCCAGGGCTTCGTGGGCAAAAACATTCAGTACTTC.

The chain links TRBV3-1 (or the pseudogene TRBV3-2) to TRBJ2-3; D perhaps matches TRBD2 (5 bases). Trimming cost V 7 bases and J 6 bases, with 17 bases left between them. Per the germline V gene, CDR1 is LGHDT and CDR2 is YNNKEL (reference sequence). The CDR3 loop spans 14 amino acids. CDR3 DNA sequence: TGTGCCAGCACCCCTCCGGCGGGTGGCGATACGCAGTATTTT. Its translation is CASTPPAGGDTQYF.

The chain links TRBV5-1 to TRBJ2-6; D is uncertain. Germline CDR1 SGHRS, CDR2 YFSETQ. The CDR3 contains 14 residues. V lost 4 bases to trimming and J lost 4 bases, with 9 bases between them. As DNA, the CDR3 is TGCGCCAGCAGCCCCTCCCCCGGGGCCAACGTCCTGACTTTC. It codes for CASSPSPGANVLTF.

The chain uses TRBV7-3 and TRBJ1-1; the match to TRBD1 covers 8 bases. The J segment lost 5 bases and the V segment lost 1 base, leaving 12 bases of the junction unmatched. Looked up from germline, CDR1 is SGHTA and CDR2 is FQGTGA. This CDR3 comprises 17 residues. CDR3 region: CASSLSGGSGGRTEAFF. In DNA form, the CDR3 reads TGTGCCAGCAGCTTAAGCGGGGGTTCAGGGGGCCGGACTGAAGCTTTCTTT. Variable domain in full (rest from reference TRBV7-3 and TRBJ1-1): GAGVSQTPSNKVTEKGKYVELRCDPISGHTALYWYRQSLGQGPEFLIYFQGTGAADDSGLPNDRFFAVRPEGSVSTLKIQRTERGDSAVYLCASSLSGGSGGRTEAFFGQGTRLTVV.